These T cell receptor beta chains were read from a single sample in a study of T cell repertoires in cytomegalovirus infection. TCRdb redid the calling of the reads with MiXCR, one entry per CDR3 protein. The sample contains 150,000 to 200,000 distinct CDR3 sequences, 14% of which appear only once. The material sequenced was PBMCs. These receptor sequences come from a human donor in good health (CMV status not recorded). Some clones in this sample may be carry-over from other donors' samples. Both conserved end residues are trimmed from each CDR3. Fields, in order: J gene, D gene, clone size, CDR3 length, V gene, CDR3 protein. A D gene is named only where the DNA matches it firmly. The size entry is marked missing in some rows and otherwise reads once, few, many or a size class.

j_gene: TRBJ2-6
d_gene: -
abundance: -
len: 13
v_gene: TRBV2
CDR3aa: ASSEPETGANVLT

j_gene: TRBJ2-5
d_gene: -
abundance: many
len: 12
v_gene: TRBV4-1
CDR3aa: ASSQVLGSQTQY

j_gene: TRBJ2-1
d_gene: TRBD1
abundance: few
len: 10
v_gene: TRBV27
CDR3aa: ASSGQVNEQF

j_gene: TRBJ2-3
d_gene: -
abundance: -
len: 8
v_gene: TRBV20-1
CDR3aa: SASADTQY

j_gene: TRBJ1-5
d_gene: TRBD1
abundance: few
len: 11
v_gene: TRBV28
CDR3aa: ASSLLGTEPQH

j_gene: TRBJ1-1
d_gene: -
abundance: few
len: 11
v_gene: TRBV6-1
CDR3aa: ASSETAATEAF

j_gene: TRBJ1-2
d_gene: -
abundance: many
len: 11
v_gene: TRBV14
CDR3aa: ASSQDRSYGYT

j_gene: TRBJ2-1
d_gene: TRBD2
abundance: few
len: 12
v_gene: TRBV5-4
CDR3aa: ASRPGTSAAEQF

j_gene: TRBJ1-5
d_gene: -
abundance: many
len: 13
v_gene: TRBV28
CDR3aa: ASSLSAGYNQPQH

j_gene: TRBJ2-6
d_gene: -
abundance: few
len: 12
v_gene: TRBV7-9
CDR3aa: ASSIEAGPAVLT

j_gene: TRBJ1-5
d_gene: -
abundance: -
len: 11
v_gene: TRBV4-1
CDR3aa: ASSQDLVQPQH

j_gene: TRBJ1-2
d_gene: TRBD1
abundance: many
len: 12
v_gene: TRBV7-2
CDR3aa: ASSARDSTNGYT

j_gene: TRBJ2-3
d_gene: TRBD2
abundance: few
len: 15
v_gene: TRBV25-1
CDR3aa: ASSDHLAGASTDTQY

j_gene: TRBJ2-3
d_gene: -
abundance: many
len: 15
v_gene: TRBV7-2
CDR3aa: ASSLAPRGVSTDTQY

j_gene: TRBJ2-1
d_gene: TRBD2
abundance: -
len: 14
v_gene: TRBV28
CDR3aa: ARSGREVGGDNEQF

j_gene: TRBJ1-2
d_gene: TRBD1
abundance: few
len: 10
v_gene: TRBV29-1
CDR3aa: SVGETGNGYT

j_gene: TRBJ2-7
d_gene: TRBD1
abundance: many
len: 13
v_gene: TRBV4-3
CDR3aa: ASSQVGQGTYEQY

j_gene: TRBJ2-7
d_gene: TRBD1
abundance: many
len: 12
v_gene: TRBV11-2
CDR3aa: ASSPTGFFYEQY